This TCR beta chain was documented in a study of CD8+CD57+ T cells in acquired aplastic anemia. Study details: CD4+ and CD8+ cells, once sorted, gave DNA averaging about 3.4 ug.

For CDR3 and TCR beta VDJ profiling, genomic DNA was the template used. TCRdb re-called the reads with MiXCR, one entry per CDR3 protein. The table records around 170,000 distinct CDR3 sequences, around 45% of them present only once. This receptor was identified in a human donor in good health. Sequencing was performed on sorted CD4+, CD8+, or CD8+CD57+ T cells (not recorded which) from PBMCs.

The CDR3 DNA reads as TGTGCCAGCAGTGGCTCGGAGGAAAGCTCACCCCTCCACTTT. It yields the protein CASSGSEESSPLHF. The chain employs TRBV6-1 and TRBJ1-6; D ambiguous. CDR3 length: 14 amino acids. Germline loops: CDR1 MNHNS, CDR2 SASEGT. Trimming left V 4 bases short and J 10 bases short, with 14 bases between.